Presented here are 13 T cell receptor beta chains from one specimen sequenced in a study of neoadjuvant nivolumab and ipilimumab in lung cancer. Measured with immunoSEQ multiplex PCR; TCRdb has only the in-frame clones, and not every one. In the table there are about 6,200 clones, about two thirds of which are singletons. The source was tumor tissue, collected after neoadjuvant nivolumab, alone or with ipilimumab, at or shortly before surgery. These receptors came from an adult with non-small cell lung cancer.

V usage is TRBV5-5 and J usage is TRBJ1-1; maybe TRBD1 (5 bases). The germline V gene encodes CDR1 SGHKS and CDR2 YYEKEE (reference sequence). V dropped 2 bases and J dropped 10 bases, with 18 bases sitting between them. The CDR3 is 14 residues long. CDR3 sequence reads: CASSLYGGKVLAFF. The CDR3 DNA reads TGTGCCAGCAGCTTATACGGGGGAAAAGTATTAGCTTTCTTT.

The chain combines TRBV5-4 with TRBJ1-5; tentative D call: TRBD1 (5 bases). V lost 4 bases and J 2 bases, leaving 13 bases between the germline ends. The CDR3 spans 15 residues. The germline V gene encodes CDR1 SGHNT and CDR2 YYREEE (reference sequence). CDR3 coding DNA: TGTGCCAGCAGCCCTTCCCCAGGGCGCAATCAGCCCCAGCATTTT. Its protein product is CASSPSPGRNQPQHF.

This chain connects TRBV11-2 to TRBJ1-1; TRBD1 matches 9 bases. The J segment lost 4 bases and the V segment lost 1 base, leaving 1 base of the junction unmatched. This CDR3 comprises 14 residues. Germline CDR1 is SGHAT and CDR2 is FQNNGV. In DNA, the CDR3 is TGTGCCAGCAGCTTAGTGGGACAGGGCACTGAAGCTTTCTTT. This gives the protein CASSLVGQGTEAFF. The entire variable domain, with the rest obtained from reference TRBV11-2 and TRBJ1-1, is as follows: EAGVAQSPRYKIIEKRQSVAFWCNPISGHATLYWYQQILGQGPKLLIQFQNNGVVDDSQLPKDRFSAERLKGVDSTLKIQPAKLEDSAVYLCASSLVGQGTEAFFGQGTRLTVV.

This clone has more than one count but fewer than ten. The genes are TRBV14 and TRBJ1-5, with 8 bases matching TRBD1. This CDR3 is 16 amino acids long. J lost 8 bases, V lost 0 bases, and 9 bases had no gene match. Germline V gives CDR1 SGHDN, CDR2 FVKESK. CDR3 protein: CASSQEGGQGRKPQHF. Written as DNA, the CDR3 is TGTGCCAGCAGCCAAGAGGGAGGACAGGGAAGGAAGCCCCAGCATTTT.

This CDR3 is CASSPQETQYF. The CDR3, as DNA: TGTGCCAGCTCACCACAAGAGACCCAGTACTTC. This chain joins TRBV18 and TRBJ2-5; no clear D gene. Between the trimmed V and J ends, which lost 1 base and 3 bases, there was a span of 0 bases. Germline V gene data show CDR1 as KGHSH and CDR2 as LQKENI. The CDR3 sequence is 11 residues long.

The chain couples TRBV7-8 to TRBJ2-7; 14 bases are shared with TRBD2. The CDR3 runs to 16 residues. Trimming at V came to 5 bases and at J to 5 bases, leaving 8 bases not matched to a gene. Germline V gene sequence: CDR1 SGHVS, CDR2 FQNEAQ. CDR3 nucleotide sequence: TGTGCCAGCAGCCAAACGACTAGCGGGAGGGTCCACGAGCAGTACTTC. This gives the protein CASSQTTSGRVHEQYF.

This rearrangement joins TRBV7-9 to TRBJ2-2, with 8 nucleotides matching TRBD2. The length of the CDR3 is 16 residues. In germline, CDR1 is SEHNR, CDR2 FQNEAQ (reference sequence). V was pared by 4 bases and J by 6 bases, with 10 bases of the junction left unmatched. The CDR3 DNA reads TGTGCCAGCAGCTCCACCCCGGGACTAGTTCCCGGGGAGCTGTTTTTT. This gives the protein CASSSTPGLVPGELFF.

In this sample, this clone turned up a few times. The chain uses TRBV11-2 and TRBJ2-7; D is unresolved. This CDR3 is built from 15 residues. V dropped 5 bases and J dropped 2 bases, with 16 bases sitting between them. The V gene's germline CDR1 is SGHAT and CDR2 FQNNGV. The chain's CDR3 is CASSLSRSPAYEQYF. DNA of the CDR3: TGTGCCAGCAGCCTCTCGAGGAGCCCAGCCTACGAGCAGTACTTC.

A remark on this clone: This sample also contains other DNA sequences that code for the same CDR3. In DNA, the CDR3 is TGTGCCAGCAGTGGGACATACTATGGCTACACCTTC. This codes for CASSGTYYGYTF. The chain recombines TRBV2 with TRBJ1-2, with D possibly TRBD1 on 5 matching bases. The CDR3 totals 12 residues. V was trimmed by 4 bases and J by 3 bases, leaving 6 bases between them. CDR1 and CDR2 from the germline V gene are SNHLY and FYNNEI.

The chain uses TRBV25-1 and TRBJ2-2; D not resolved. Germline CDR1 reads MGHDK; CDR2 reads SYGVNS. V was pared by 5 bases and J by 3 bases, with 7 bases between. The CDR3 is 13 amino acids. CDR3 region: CASSSQDTGELFF. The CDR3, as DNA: TGTGCCAGCAGTTCCCAGGACACCGGGGAGCTGTTTTTT.

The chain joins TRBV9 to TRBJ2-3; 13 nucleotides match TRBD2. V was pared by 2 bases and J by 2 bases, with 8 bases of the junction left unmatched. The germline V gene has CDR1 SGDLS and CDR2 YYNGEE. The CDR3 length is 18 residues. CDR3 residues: CASSVKGLAGSLTDTQYF. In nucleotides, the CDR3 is TGTGCCAGCAGCGTGAAGGGACTAGCGGGGTCCCTCACAGATACGCAGTATTTT.

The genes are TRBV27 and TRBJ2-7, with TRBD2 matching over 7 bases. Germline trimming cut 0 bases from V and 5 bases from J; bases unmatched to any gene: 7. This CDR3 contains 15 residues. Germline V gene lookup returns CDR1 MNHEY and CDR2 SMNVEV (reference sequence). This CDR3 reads CASSLSRERDDEQYF. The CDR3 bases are TGTGCCAGCAGTTTATCTCGGGAGCGGGATGACGAGCAGTACTTC.

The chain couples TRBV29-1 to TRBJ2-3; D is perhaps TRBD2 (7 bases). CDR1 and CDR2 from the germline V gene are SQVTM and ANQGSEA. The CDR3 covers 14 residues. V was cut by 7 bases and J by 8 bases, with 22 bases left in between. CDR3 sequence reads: CSGEGTGGRGTQYF. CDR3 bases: TGCAGCGGGGAGGGGACCGGGGGCCGAGGTACGCAGTATTTT.